This T cell receptor beta chain was observed in a study of monozygotic twins with inflammatory bowel disease. Notes on the study in general: It was in IBD patients that TCRbeta diversity (inverse Simpson) was lower than in healthy co-twins.

For every sample, eight separate reactions were used to make cDNA. A template switching step added UMIs, each with a 6-nucleotide sample barcode. TCRdb re-called the 5' RACE reads and shows each CDR3 protein once, DNA omitted. The table lists hundreds of thousands of distinct CDR3 sequences. CDR1 is ENHRY, CDR2 SYGVKD, per germline. The CDR3 consists of 20 residues. For this clonotype: Its specificity is unknown.

The clonotype was recovered from a human donor with ulcerative colitis or Crohn's disease, or a healthy co-twin of an affected twin (not recorded which). The J gene is TRBJ1-4, the V gene TRBV10-3; there is no DNA to check the TCRdb D call of TRBD1. Input material: blood. CDR3 sequence reads: CAISESQTGRPPLTNEKLFF.